Many counts were recorded for the clone carrying this TCR beta chain. Its antigen is not identified. A sample-barcoded 5' primer and a J-beta primer mix were used in a second PCR of about 6 to 12 cycles. The yield of each sample was at least 3 million CDR3-containing paired-end reads. TCRdb passed the 5' RACE reads through MiXCR, listing each CDR3 protein once. This sample yields 1.5 million to 2 million distinct CDR3 sequences, of which 28% are seen a single time; over 7% belongs to the top ten. This entry comes from a study of blood T cells in healthy people across ages. General observations from the study: Since the PBMCs were unsorted, naive and antigen-experienced cells could not be conclusively compared.

This CDR3 has 11 residues. V was pared by 3 bases and J by 5 bases, with 5 bases between. CDR1 is SEHNR and CDR2 is FQNEAQ in the germline V gene (reference sequence). The chain employs TRBV7-9 and TRBJ2-7; D is unclear. This sequence was found in a woman aged 25 to 45 in good health. Sequenced input: blood. The chain's CDR3 is CASSFYDEQYF. Here the CDR3 DNA reads TGTGCCAGCAGCTTTTATGACGAGCAGTACTTC.